The 9 T cell receptor beta chains listed next were all sequenced from one sample in a study of blood T cells in healthy people across ages (dated by TCRdb to between 2014 and 2016). Library construction relied on 5' RACE. Instrument used: Illumina HiSeq 2500. A second PCR of roughly 7 to 11 cycles was performed with a sample-barcoded 5' primer and a J-beta primer mix. TCRdb redid the processing of the public reads, applying fastp at Q25 and MiXCR, and retained in-frame beta chains. CDR3 protein sequences are deduplicated, and each keeps its most common genes and DNA. The table for this sample lists hundreds of thousands of distinct CDR3 sequences; about 32% of them were counted only once. Clones ranked in the top ten supply approximately 15% of the sample. Source material: blood. Receptors were obtained from a woman aged 80 or over in good health. Donor details come from another sample of the same person, matched by shared clones.

This clonotype was picked up a small number of times. A single base separates this from a much larger clone, so it may be a read error. This rearrangement joins TRBV7-2 to TRBJ2-7; 7 nucleotides align to TRBD1. Germline CDR1 is SGHTA and CDR2 is FQGNSA. The CDR3 has 14 residues. The V and J ends lost 3 bases and 4 bases, in that order; junction bases with no gene match: 6. CDR3 protein: CASSFDRDWYEQYF. CDR3 sequence (DNA): TGTGCCAGCAGCTTCGACAGGGATTGGTACGAGCAGTACTTC.

This clonotype was picked up many times. V and J are TRBV5-1 and TRBJ2-3, with no clear D. V was clipped by 0 bases and J by 4 bases, with 9 bases between them. Germline values: CDR1 SGHRS, CDR2 YFSETQ. This CDR3 has 14 residues. The CDR3 loop is CASSLGRVADTQYF. In nucleotides, the CDR3 is TGCGCCAGCAGCTTGGGGAGAGTAGCAGATACGCAGTATTTT.

The sample holds many counts of this clonotype. The chain employs TRBV7-3 and TRBJ2-1; possible D gene TRBD1, 5 bases. Germline V gene lookup returns CDR1 SGHTA and CDR2 FQGTGA. V was trimmed by 5 bases and J by 10 bases, leaving 18 bases between them. This CDR3 is 14 amino acids long. The CDR3 DNA reads as TGTGCCAGCAGCCCATCCCGGCAGGGTCAAGAGCAGTTCTTC. This codes for CASSPSRQGQEQFF.

This clonotype was seen ten or more times. J is TRBJ1-6 and V is TRBV27; D ambiguous. With 5 bases removed from V and 9 bases from J, the gap between germline ends came to 20 bases. Germline loops: CDR1 MNHEY, CDR2 SMNVEV (reference sequence). The CDR3 runs 16 residues. Written as DNA, the CDR3 is TGTGCCAGCAGTGCCAACCGGGGAGCGTGGGGTTCACCCCTCCACTTT. This translates into CASSANRGAWGSPLHF.

The table lists this clonotype with a few counts. A much bigger clone sits one base away, suggesting this may be a read error. This chain connects TRBV5-1 to TRBJ1-1; D remains unclear. Germline V gene data show CDR1 as SGHRS and CDR2 as YFSETQ. The CDR3 totals 16 residues. The CDR3 spells CASSLAWSGRNAEAFF. The CDR3 DNA follows: TGCGCCAGCAGCTTGGCCTGGAGCGGTAGGAACGCTGAAGCTTTCTTT.

This chain connects TRBV27 to TRBJ2-1; a possible D gene is TRBD2 (6 bases). Deletions cut 7 bases from V and 0 bases from J, with 10 bases between. CDR3 length: 14 amino acids. In germline, CDR1 is MNHEY, CDR2 SMNVEV (reference sequence). The CDR3 DNA follows: TGTGCCAGCAAGCGGACTACCTCCTACAATGAGCAGTTCTTC. Translated, it gives CASKRTTSYNEQFF.

This clonotype was picked up many times. V gene TRBV7-3 combines with J gene TRBJ2-3; D is perhaps TRBD1 (6 bases). V lost 5 bases to trimming and J lost 7 bases, with 13 bases between them. CDR1 and CDR2 from the germline V gene are SGHTA and FQGTGA. The CDR3 is 13 residues long. For the CDR3, the DNA is TGTGCCAGCAGCATGGACAGAGGTAATACGCAGTATTTT. This encodes CASSMDRGNTQYF.

V and J are TRBV10-3 and TRBJ2-1, with D unresolved. With 0 bases removed from V and 0 bases from J, the gap between germline ends came to 12 bases. This CDR3 has 17 amino acids. From germline, CDR1 is ENHRY and CDR2 SYGVKD. The CDR3 loop reads CAISESMAASSYNEQFF. The CDR3 DNA reads TGTGCCATCAGTGAGTCGATGGCAGCGAGCTCCTACAATGAGCAGTTCTTC.

This clonotype was seen only a few times. V is TRBV20-1 and J is TRBJ1-1; 8 positions match TRBD1. This CDR3 contains 15 residues. Unmatched junction bases numbered 10, after V lost 1 base and J lost 6 bases. Per the germline V gene, CDR1 is DFQATT and CDR2 is SNEGSKA (reference sequence). The CDR3 is CSARVYRTGIAEAFF. Here the CDR3 DNA reads TGCAGTGCTAGAGTGTACCGGACAGGGATCGCTGAAGCTTTCTTT.